This TCR beta chain was captured in a study of vaccination effects on CD4 cells after COVID-19. Study context: The culture medium for roughly 1.9 million PBMC per well included around 10 IU/ml IL-2 and about 10 ug/ml peptides.

Investigators separated out CD4+ T cells once approximately 11 days of culture had passed. The vaccine given was either BNT162b2 or mRNA-1273, in two doses. The CDR3 covers 14 residues. V was shortened by 1 base and J by 4 bases, with 10 bases between the two germline ends. CDR1 is MGHRA and CDR2 is YSYEKL in the germline V gene. As for this clone: Its antigen is currently unknown.

The repertoire was sequenced with immunoSEQ multiplex PCR; TCRdb's copy has only in-frame clones and lacks some. Of about 66,000 clones listed, 70% to 75% were seen once; the top ten hold 2.2%. The clonotype comes from a human donor who received a COVID-19 vaccine. The starting material was CD4+ T cells from PBMCs cultured without peptide, obtained after COVID-19 vaccination. This chain joins TRBV4-1 and TRBJ1-2; D perhaps matches TRBD1 (5 bases). The CDR3: CASSQGTTPYGYTF. DNA of the CDR3: TGCGCCAGCAGCCAAGGGACAACCCCCTATGGCTACACCTTC.